What follows are 30 T cell receptor beta chains derived from one specimen sequenced in a study of liver allograft versus peripheral blood T cells. Looking at the study overall: The authors compared T cell receptor repertoires in transplanted livers with those in the peripheral blood of recipients.

One entry per CDR3 protein, called by TCRdb with MiXCR from the reads. This sample has roughly 9,000 distinct CDR3 sequences, with 16% found just once. The receptors derive from a human patient who had a liver transplant. Some T cells may have come from the graft donor.

By sample share, this clonotype is medium-sized. This chain links TRBV11-2 with TRBJ2-1; 12 bases fit TRBD2. Germline CDR1 is SGHAT and CDR2 is FQNNGV. The trim removed 8 bases at V and 5 bases at J, leaving 7 bases unmatched. The CDR3 has 15 residues. In nucleotides, the CDR3 is TGTGCCAGCGATGATGGACTAGCGGGAAACAATGAGCAGTTCTTC. This encodes CASDDGLAGNNEQFF.

The chain couples TRBV11-2 to TRBJ2-7; unclear D gene. Trimming removed 5 bases at V and 3 bases at J, with 5 bases between. This CDR3 has 11 amino acids. Per the germline V gene, CDR1 is SGHAT and CDR2 is FQNNGV. The CDR3 coding sequence is TGTGCCAGCAGCCGCAGCTACGAGCAGTACTTC. This gives the protein CASSRSYEQYF.

This clonotype is judged medium-sized (0.01 to 0.1%). This sequence joins TRBV14 and TRBJ1-2; D gene unclear. Per germline, CDR1 SGHDN and CDR2 FVKESK. The CDR3 is made up of 13 amino acids. Trimming pared 0 bases from V and 2 bases from J, leaving 4 bases between. The CDR3 DNA follows: TGTGCCAGCAGCCAAGATCTAAACTATGGCTACACCTTC. Its protein is CASSQDLNYGYTF.

This clonotype is labeled medium-sized. The chain has TRBV5-4 and TRBJ1-2; D perhaps matches TRBD1 (6 bases). The CDR3 has 15 amino acids. From germline, CDR1 is SGHNT and CDR2 YYREEE (reference sequence). Deletions cut 0 bases from V and 4 bases from J, with 13 bases between. The CDR3 DNA sequence: TGTGCCAGCAGCTTGGTAGCGGGGGGCGTCTATGGCTACACCTTC. Protein sequence: CASSLVAGGVYGYTF.

The V call is TRBV2, the J call TRBJ1-1, with D tentatively TRBD1 (6 bases). V lost 4 bases and J lost 11, with 17 bases in between. Germline V CDR1 and CDR2: SNHLY, FYNNEI. CDR3 size: 13 residues. The CDR3 DNA reads TGTGCCAGCAGTGCAGGGGAGGGACGGGAGGCTTTCTTT. It encodes CASSAGEGREAFF.

This clonotype counts as medium-sized. The J gene is TRBJ1-6, the V gene TRBV9, with TRBD1 matching over 10 bases. From germline, CDR1 is SGDLS and CDR2 YYNGEE. After removal of 4 bases from V and 7 bases from J, the junction contained 5 bases not matched to a gene. This CDR3 is built from 15 residues. CDR3 DNA sequence: TGTGCCAGCAGCTCAGGGACAGGGGACAATTCACCCCTCCACTTT. Its translation: CASSSGTGDNSPLHF.

This chain links TRBV5-6 with TRBJ2-7, with D possibly TRBD1 on 6 matching bases. Trimming removed 4 bases at V and 7 bases at J, with 9 bases between. The germline CDR1 and CDR2 sequences are SGHDT and YYEEEE. The CDR3 length is 11 residues. DNA for the CDR3: TGTGCCAGCAGCACCGACAGGGAGCAGTACTTC. Translating gives CASSTDREQYF.

This chain links TRBV25-1 with TRBJ1-6, with D hard to call. V was clipped by 3 bases and J by 10 bases, with 13 bases between them. The CDR3 is made up of 14 amino acids. In germline, CDR1 is MGHDK, CDR2 SYGVNS. This CDR3 is CASSDHNTLSPLHF. In nucleotides, the CDR3 is TGTGCCAGCAGTGATCACAACACCCTCTCACCCCTCCACTTT.

The rearrangement joins TRBV12-3 or TRBV12-4 to TRBJ1-4, with a tentative D call TRBD1 (5 bases). Trimming pared 6 bases from V and 3 bases from J, leaving 17 bases between. This CDR3 is 16 amino acids long. CDR3 residues: CASSSPPGTPNEKLFF. The CDR3, as DNA: TGTGCCAGCAGCTCCCCGCCCGGGACGCCTAATGAAAAACTGTTTTTT.

Ten or more counts support this clonotype. This rearrangement joins TRBV7-2 to TRBJ1-5, with D perhaps matching TRBD1 (6 bases). Germline V gives CDR1 SGHTA, CDR2 FQGNSA. The CDR3 covers 14 residues. The V gene lost 5 bases and the J gene lost 9 bases, with 17 bases spanning the gap. The CDR3 here is CASSPGQSGRPQHF. The CDR3 DNA reads TGTGCCAGCAGCCCCGGACAGTCTGGAAGGCCCCAGCATTTT.

By frequency in the sample, this clonotype is medium-sized. V is TRBV18 and J is TRBJ1-1; TRBD1 is a possible D gene (5 bases). The CDR3 is made up of 14 amino acids. Germline V gene data show CDR1 as KGHSH and CDR2 as LQKENI. With 3 bases removed from V and 4 bases from J, the gap between germline ends came to 12 bases. The CDR3 region has the DNA TGTGCCAGCTCACCCGGGATTCAGGGCACTGAAGCTTTCTTT. Its translation is CASSPGIQGTEAFF.

This clonotype counts as medium-sized. CDR3 protein: CSVVWNEQYF. CDR3 nucleotides: TGCAGCGTTGTCTGGAACGAGCAGTACTTC. The V call is TRBV29-1, the J call TRBJ2-7, with no clear D. The V gene lost 4 bases and the J gene lost 5 bases, with 6 bases spanning the gap. CDR1 is SQVTM, CDR2 ANQGSEA, per germline. CDR3 length: 10 residues.

This clonotype is classed as medium-sized. The CDR3 sequence is CASSFGQSPNQPQHF. As DNA, the CDR3 is TGTGCCAGCAGCTTTGGACAGAGCCCCAATCAGCCCCAGCATTTT. The chain carries TRBV7-2 and TRBJ1-5; D may be TRBD1 (6 bases). The length of the CDR3 is 15 residues. The germline V and J ends were trimmed by 3 bases and 3 bases, with 12 bases remaining between them. Germline V gene lookup returns CDR1 SGHTA and CDR2 FQGNSA.

V is TRBV3-1 and J is TRBJ1-2; D unresolved. V shed 0 bases and J shed 2 bases, with 7 bases lying between them. The CDR3 consists of 14 residues. From germline, CDR1 is LGHDT and CDR2 YNNKEL (reference sequence). CDR3 DNA sequence: TGTGCCAGCAGCCAAGACTCGGTGAACTATGGCTACACCTTC. It translates to CASSQDSVNYGYTF.

By sample share, this clonotype is medium-sized. The J gene is TRBJ1-2, the V gene TRBV6-2 or TRBV6-3, with no clear D. V was clipped by 5 bases and J by 6 bases, with 13 bases between them. Germline values: CDR1 MNHEY, CDR2 SVGEGT. This CDR3 comprises 13 residues. This CDR3 reads CASSERVRNGYTF. CDR3 DNA sequence: TGTGCCAGCAGTGAGAGGGTTCGGAATGGCTACACCTTC.

This clonotype is medium-sized in the sample. The chain has TRBV6-2 or TRBV6-3 and TRBJ1-5, with 9 bases aligning to TRBD1. CDR1 is MNHEY, CDR2 SVGEGT, per germline. The V gene end was trimmed by 0 bases and the J gene end by 0 bases; junction bases not matched to a gene: 9. The CDR3 runs to 19 residues. This CDR3 reads CASSYSTGTGIHSNQPQHF. The CDR3 DNA reads TGTGCCAGCAGTTACTCGACCGGGACAGGGATTCATAGCAATCAGCCCCAGCATTTT.

Judged by abundance, this clonotype is medium-sized. The genes are TRBV29-1 and TRBJ1-1; D ambiguous. V gave up 4 bases and J gave up 0 bases, with 3 bases separating them. This CDR3 is 11 amino acids long. Germline V CDR1 and CDR2: SQVTM, ANQGSEA. The CDR3 protein is CSVALNTEAFF. The CDR3 DNA sequence: TGCAGCGTTGCGCTGAACACTGAAGCTTTCTTT. Looking up the rest from reference TRBV29-1 and TRBJ1-1 gives the full variable domain: SAVISQKPSRDICQRGTSLTIQCQVDSQVTMMFWYRQQPGQSLTLIATANQGSEATYESGFVIDKFPISRPNLTFSTLTVSNMSPEDSSIYLCSVALNTEAFFGQGTRLTVV.

This clonotype was counted a few times. This chain connects TRBV2 to TRBJ2-1, with D hard to call. CDR1 and CDR2 (germline): SNHLY, FYNNEI. The CDR3 is 17 residues long. The V end was cut by 3 bases, the J end by 8 bases, with 23 bases between. The CDR3 region is CASSDYSSAYKMDEQFF. CDR3 in DNA: TGTGCCAGCAGTGATTATAGTTCGGCTTACAAGATGGATGAGCAGTTCTTC.

This clonotype was found once. This may be a read error: a much more frequent sequence differs by one nucleotide. The V and J genes are TRBV27 and TRBJ1-5; no reliable D call. The CDR3 loop spans 15 amino acids. Germline V gives CDR1 MNHEY, CDR2 SMNVEV (reference sequence). CDR3 sequence (DNA): TGTGCCAGCAGGCCTTACCGAGGTAGCAATCTGCCCCAGCATTTT. Translated: CASRPYRGSNLPQHF.

This clonotype was counted a few times. The chain carries TRBV20-1 and TRBJ1-3, with D unclear. The CDR3 sequence is 13 residues long. The ends were cut back, 0 bases at V and 4 bases at J, with 7 bases in the middle. CDR1 is DFQATT and CDR2 is SNEGSKA in the germline V gene (reference sequence). The CDR3 sequence is CSARETGGNTIYF. The CDR3 DNA reads TGCAGTGCTAGAGAGACGGGGGGAAACACCATATATTTT.

This clonotype was picked up many times. V gene TRBV20-1 combines with J gene TRBJ1-2; 9 nucleotides match TRBD1. The CDR3 length is 16 residues. V lost 1 base and J lost 2; bases outside the gene matches: 8. Germline V gene data show CDR1 as DFQATT and CDR2 as SNEGSKA (reference sequence). CDR3 protein: CSARGFPGQGNYGYTF. The CDR3 DNA reads as TGCAGTGCTAGAGGTTTCCCGGGACAGGGCAACTATGGCTACACCTTC.

Sample share makes this clonotype medium-sized. This chain joins TRBV10-3 and TRBJ2-7, with TRBD2 matching 11 bases. Germline-derived CDR1 and CDR2 are ENHRY and SYGVKD. The CDR3 consists of 16 residues. V gave up 6 bases and J gave up 0 bases; unmatched junction bases: 7. The CDR3 DNA reads as TGTGCCATCAGGGAAGGACTAGCGGGTAGCTCCTACGAGCAGTACTTC. Protein: CAIREGLAGSSYEQYF.

Notes on this clonotype: A far larger clone differs by one base, so this is likely a read error. The V and J genes are TRBV6-5 and TRBJ1-2; TRBD1 might be the D (5 bases). The CDR3 loop spans 14 amino acids. CDR1 MNHEY and CDR2 SVGAGI come from the germline V gene. CDR3 residues: CASSPGRLSYDYTF. In DNA form, the CDR3 reads TGTGCCAGCAGCCCGGGACGTCTAAGCTATGACTACACCTTC.

Comments on this clonotype: Since no conserved phenylalanine or tryptophan closes the CDR3, a read error is the likely cause. The V call is TRBV5-4, the J call TRBJ2-5, with D hard to call. The CDR3 covers 13 residues. Per germline, CDR1 SGHNT and CDR2 YYREEE (reference sequence). This chain's CDR3 is CASSLVDQETQYS. The DNA for the CDR3 is TGTGCCAGCAGCTTGGTTGACCAGGAGACCCAGTACTCC.

This clonotype was counted ten times or more. The genes are TRBV27 and TRBJ1-1; 10 bases map to TRBD1. The V gene's germline CDR1 is MNHEY and CDR2 SMNVEV (reference sequence). The CDR3 spans 15 residues. With V trimmed by 6 bases and J by 6 bases, 10 bases remained unmatched. The CDR3 region is CASRSGTGAPAEAFF. DNA of the CDR3: TGTGCCAGCAGGTCCGGGACAGGGGCTCCCGCTGAAGCTTTCTTT.

Judged by abundance, this clonotype is medium-sized. The J gene is TRBJ1-4, the V gene TRBV19; 8 bases are a match to TRBD1. Germline V lookup: CDR1 LNHDA, CDR2 SQIVND (reference sequence). J lost 8 bases, V lost 6 bases, and 8 bases had no gene match. The CDR3 has 14 amino acids. The CDR3 loop reads CASRGEGDREKLFF. CDR3 nucleotide sequence: TGTGCCAGTAGAGGGGAAGGGGACAGGGAAAAACTGTTTTTT.

This clonotype has a count of ten or more. The chain couples TRBV12-3 or TRBV12-4 to TRBJ1-2; D not certain. The CDR3 runs to 14 residues. Trimming pared 3 bases from V and 8 bases from J, leaving 16 bases between. The CDR3 nucleotides read TGTGCCAGCAGTTTTCATCGCGACTTGCTCGGCTACACCTTC. Its protein is CASSFHRDLLGYTF.

Regarding this clonotype: A much larger clonotype is one base distant, so this may be a read error. The chain combines TRBV12-3 or TRBV12-4 with TRBJ1-5; D is unclear. There are 12 residues in the CDR3. The CDR3 reads CVSTLGVQPQHF. The CDR3 DNA follows: TGTGTCAGCACCTTGGGCGTTCAGCCCCAGCATTTT.

In its sample, this clonotype was seen a few times. This chain joins TRBV20-1 and TRBJ2-7, with TRBD1 matching 8 bases. This CDR3 has 15 amino acids. From germline, CDR1 is DFQATT and CDR2 SNEGSKA (reference sequence). V dropped 1 base and J dropped 3; count of bases not matched to a gene: 8. As DNA, the CDR3 is TGCAGTGCTAGAGGGGTGGGACAGGAACACTACGAGCAGTACTTC. This translates into CSARGVGQEHYEQYF.

This chain connects TRBV12-3 or TRBV12-4 to TRBJ1-1; D uncertain. V lost 6 bases, J lost 1 base, and 9 bases lay in between. The CDR3 runs to 13 residues. The CDR3 spells CASSSFPNTEAFF. As DNA, the CDR3 is TGTGCCAGCAGCTCTTTCCCGAACACTGAAGCTTTCTTT.